This TCR beta chain was sequenced for a study of cytomegalovirus exposure and HLA in healthy donors (dated by TCRdb to 2016 to 2017). With regard to the full study: According to an earlier analysis of a few hundred of the donors, about 179 million T cells yielded roughly 100 million unique TCR beta sequences and 276 Gb of sequence data. Using immunosequencing, the study profiled T cell repertoires from about 610 subjects and related those repertoires to cytomegalovirus serostatus. An earlier analysis of 587 of the donors applied high-throughput TCR beta sequencing to assess whether each TCR beta V gene segment acted as functional or pseudogenic. In the later analysis, no new phenotypic data were used to find candidate immune exposures; instead, reliance was placed on TCR beta sequences and their occurrence across donors. An early release covering 500 to 750 HLA-typed donors comprised roughly 300 gigabases of sequencing data and approximately 80 million unique TCR sequences. All discovery cohort repertoires had been generated on a single sequencing platform. Typing coverage differed by locus: A, B, C, DRB1 and DQB1 were typed in about 620-640 donors, DQA1 in 522, DPA1 in 600 to 610, and DPB1 in 400 to 490. Of the roughly 410 genotyped donors, approximately 81% were placed in the genetic ancestry cluster associated with self-reported Caucasian donors. A later genetic analysis took genome-wide SNP genotypes for about 55% of the 666 donors and used that subset as a discovery cohort. A separate validation cohort of about 110 different subjects was used in addition to the 666-subject first cohort. High-throughput TCR immunosequencing, statistical association of individual TCRs with disease status, and machine learning were combined to predict cytomegalovirus infection status. The aim of the study was to test whether cataloging public T cell receptors could identify signatures of past pathogen exposure. Both class I and class II loci were covered by HLA typing, at four-digit resolution. Among about 400 genotyped donors of the cohort, an average of around 240,000 unique TCR beta nucleotide sequences was sequenced per donor, of which approximately 18% were non-productive. To study patterns of TCR occurrence, a later analysis re-analyzed previously published TCR beta repertoires from several hundred donors and added high-resolution HLA genotyping. Alongside the repertoire data, information on donor age, sex, ethnicity and CMV serostatus was compiled. About five DR-DQ haplotypes were handled as single units for association and clustering because linkage in the cohort was strong.

CDR1 and CDR2 were assigned from the germline V gene as SQVTM and ANQGSEA. The CDR3 sequence holds 12 residues, the cysteine and phenylalanine included. The CDR3 DNA has 36 bases and is translated from base 1. The V end loses 7 bases and the J end loses 2 bases, and a stretch of 11 bases separates them. The table lists this clone with a count of one. Which antigen it targets is not known. The input lacks base qualities; no much larger clone sits a single base away. The library was generated by the immunoSEQ multiplex PCR assay. For the multiplex PCR, a mixture combining 60 forward primers for TCR Vbeta segments and 13 reverse primers for TCR Jbeta segments was used. The CDR3 region of rearranged TCR beta genes was amplified from genomic DNA by a multiplex PCR assay. Amplified TCR beta libraries were sequenced as 87-base-pair reads on the Illumina HiSeq System. In the authors' own workflow: A later analysis tallied some 79 million unique TCR beta chains across the 550 to 850 repertoires, and about 12 million of those chains were shared by two or more donors. A nearest-neighbor algorithm error-corrected the raw reads and collapsed the reads into unique sequences, merging closely related sequences to remove PCR and sequencing errors. To assign V, D and J gene segments, CDR3 sequences were aligned to IMGT reference sequences. Each retained sequence needed at least a six-nucleotide match to both a V gene segment and a J gene segment. A rearrangement counted as productive if the CDR3 had no stop codons and remained in frame with V and J, and every other rearrangement counted as non-productive. Following IMGT convention, CDR3 was defined as the stretch from the second conserved V-encoded cysteine up to the conserved J-encoded phenylalanine. The earlier analysis of 587 of the donors excluded sequences that lacked an unambiguous match to a single V gene segment. In an earlier analysis of roughly 500 of the donors, V segments were called functional above 56.7% productive rearrangements and were called segregating when the between-donor standard deviation exceeded 5%. A statistical classification framework was built to diagnose cytomegalovirus status from the catalog of TCR beta chain sequences. In a later analysis, V and J genes were assigned by comparing TCR nucleotide sequences against IMGT/GENE-DB human TR gene sequences. Using the TCRdist pipeline, a later analysis assigned CDR3 sequences along with most-parsimonious VDJ recombination scenarios. In a later analysis, each TCR beta chain was defined by its CDR3 amino acid sequence together with its V-gene family, and reads lacking a unique V-gene family were excluded. To address suspected cross-contamination and a sequencing artifact, a later analysis removed roughly 640 highly shared, low-generation-probability nucleotide sequences. In a later analysis, a clonal expansion index was calculated for each public chain from normalized within-repertoire ranks of inferred template counts. A later analysis computed generation probabilities with a VDJ recombination model fitted to out-of-frame rearrangements, and checked the results against IGoR. Hypergeometric tests were used in a later analysis to score TCR-TCR, TCR-HLA and TCR-CMV co-occurrence, with a repertoire-size bias correction applied to the TCR pairs. A later analysis estimated false discovery rates by permuting HLA or CMV assignments 20 times. In a later analysis, co-occurring TCRs were grouped using DBSCAN, with TCRdist sequence similarity added in when clustering inside HLA-allele-positive subsets. Repertoires with fewer than 30,000 or more than 120,000 public chains, plus five repertoires with anomalous nucleotide sharing, were excluded from co-occurrence clustering. TCRdb mirrors the immuneACCESS table, restricted to in-frame sequences. Some clones are absent from its copies; in checked studies, under half trace to an unresolved V gene, and the reason for the others is unknown. The V and J calls and the clone size are those of that table, but D and trimming were determined from the DNA. For this sample there are under 200,000 clones; more than 60% appear just once. The ten largest clonotypes hold more than 6% of the sample.

In total, approximately 690 healthy bone marrow donors made up the cohort. All cohort members were sampled while nominally healthy, although unrecorded immune exposures were likely present. The donor tested CMV seropositive and was one of the 289 seropositive cohort members. Every donor gave a peripheral blood sample, and the peripheral blood mononuclear cells from that sample were used for TCR beta sequencing. The Qiagen DNeasy Blood Extraction Kit was used to extract genomic DNA from the blood cell samples. Paper-wide results and their limitations: A cluster of highly shared sequence variants was judged likely to be a technical artifact of the sequencing pipeline. Sequencing depth was assumed to be roughly uniform across donors in the presence/absence analyses, though that assumption may not hold. In a later genetic analysis, fewer N-insertions in productive TCRs were reported among donors in an Asian-associated ancestry cluster than the 666-donor mean. A further reported finding was that TCR beta sequences accurately predicted the HLA-A and HLA-B alleles for most subjects in the first cohort. A later analysis found that TCR association rates varied across HLA loci, with DRB1 alleles showing the most associated TCRs and HLA-C alleles the fewest. A few of the identified cytomegalovirus-associated TCR beta chains were confirmed in vitro to be specific for cytomegalovirus antigens. While some public TCRs were present in many individuals, most TCR sequences turned up only very rarely across donors. The earlier analysis of about 600 of the donors excluded roughly 17 rarely observed V segments, including chromosome 9 orphons, because counts were too low. In a later analysis, 16,951 TCR beta sequences were associated with specific HLA alleles at a false discovery rate of 0.05. Only TCR beta chains were sequenced in this cohort, and the absence of alpha or paired-chain data limited detectable features. The authors suggested that the approach could potentially be generalized to other disease states and immunological phenotypes. According to a later analysis, most CMV-associated TCR beta chains appeared to be HLA-restricted, and the HLA associations seemed to be driven largely by CMV exposure. Strong co-occurrence of HLA alleles, especially DR and DQ, made assigning TCR associations to individual alleles difficult. Broadly in line with IMGT annotations, most TCR beta V segments showed up in productive rearrangements about 87% or about 30% of the time in an earlier analysis of about 500 of the donors. In a later analysis, HLA-associated TCR beta chains were found to be more clonally expanded and to have lower generation probabilities than equally common non-associated chains. V-gene and J-gene trimming of TCR beta chains was associated with a missense DCLRE1C variant in a later genetic analysis, and the association was replicated in an independent cohort. Several of the top co-occurrence clusters appeared to be linked to parvovirus B19, influenza, CMV and Epstein-Barr virus, according to a later analysis. In the study, about 150 TCR beta chains were listed as associated with cytomegalovirus. Some IMGT-functional V segments, including TRBV6-2 and TRBV6-3, could not be told apart with the 87-base-pair reads, so those segments were excluded. Because HLA typing was unavailable for some donors at each locus, only the typed subset was used in association tests. Correlated functional status among segregating V segments might be attributable to linkage disequilibrium, but an unknown experimental factor could not be ruled out. Immune exposure information for the cohort was limited to CMV serostatus. In both the original and validation cohorts, the classifier was reported to diagnose cytomegalovirus status with high specificity and sensitivity.

The sequence joins TRBV29-1 to TRBJ1-1; the D gene is perhaps TRBD1, on 5 matching bases. Sequencing was carried out using PBMCs. The clonotype was recovered from a woman in her thirties or forties in good health and CMV-seropositive. The CDR3 loop reads CSGDSANTEAFF. The base sequence is TGCAGCGGCGACAGTGCCAACACTGAAGCTTTCTTT.